This T cell receptor (beta chain) emerged from a study of cytomegalovirus exposure and HLA in healthy donors. PCR amplification relied on 60 Vbeta primers (plus 13 Jbeta primers). Clones were sequenced by immunoSEQ multiplex PCR, and TCRdb holds only the in-frame ones, with some missing. In the table there are around 120,000 clones, 15% of which are singletons. This CDR3 region has 16 residues. J gave up 1 base and V 0 bases, and 3 bases lay outside the gene matches. CDR1 GTSNPN and CDR2 SVGIG come from the germline V gene (reference sequence). General study points: About 87% or about 30% of the time was how often most TCR beta V segments were productive, according to an earlier analysis.

In the case of this clone: Its target is unknown.

The chain is built from TRBV30 and TRBJ2-1; 10 positions agree with TRBD2. Sequenced sample: PBMCs. The receptor was isolated from a woman in her late teens or twenties in good health and CMV-seronegative. The CDR3 bases are TGTGCCTGGAGTGTACTGGGACTAGCGTCCTACAATGAGCAGTTCTTC. Translated, it gives CAWSVLGLASYNEQFF. Complete variable domain (other parts from reference TRBV30 and TRBJ2-1): SQTIHQWPATLVQPVGSPLSLECTVEGTSNPNLYWYRQAAGRGLQLLFYSVGIGQISSEVPQNLSASRPQDRQFILSSKKLLLSDSGFYLCAWSVLGLASYNEQFFGPGTRLTVL.